The 11 T cell receptor beta chains below come from one sample, sequenced in a study of blood T cell repertoires in COVID-19. Sequencing was performed with immunoSEQ multiplex PCR; in TCRdb, only in-frame clones are kept and a portion is missing. This sample has under 300,000 clones, with about 90% found just once. The sequencing input was peripheral blood. The receptors stem from a man aged 25 to 40 with COVID-19, enrolled during active disease.

This chain links TRBV2 with TRBJ2-1, with TRBD1 matching over 11 bases. The CDR3 length is 16 residues. Germline V gives CDR1 SNHLY, CDR2 FYNNEI. With 6 bases clipped from V and 7 bases from J, the junction kept 11 bases outside the gene matches. Written as DNA, the CDR3 is TGTGCCAGCAGGAGGGACAGGGGGACGGCTACAAATGAGCAGTTCTTC. It translates to CASRRDRGTATNEQFF. The full variable domain, with the rest looked up from reference TRBV2 and TRBJ2-1, is EPEVTQTPSHQVTQMGQEVILRCVPISNHLYFYWYRQILGQKVEFLVSFYNNEISEKSEIFDDQFSVERPDGSNFTLKIRSTKLEDSAMYFCASRRDRGTATNEQFFGPGTRLTVL.

The rearrangement uses TRBV6-6 and TRBJ1-6; D perhaps matches TRBD1 (5 bases). The V end was cut by 6 bases, the J end by 10 bases, with 19 bases between. CDR1 MNHNY and CDR2 SVGAGI come from the germline V gene (reference sequence). This CDR3 comprises 15 residues. Here the CDR3 reads CASRAREGAGSPLHF. In nucleotides, the CDR3 is TGTGCCAGCAGGGCCCGTGAAGGGGCCGGATCACCCCTCCACTTT.

V is TRBV4-1 and J is TRBJ1-3, with TRBD1 matching over 8 bases. The V gene's germline CDR1 is MGHRA and CDR2 YSYEKL. The junction had 13 bases not matched to a gene; V was cut back by 2 bases and J by 4 bases. CDR3 length: 18 residues. The CDR3 DNA follows: TGCGCCAGCAGCCAAACCGTCACGGCCCGGACAGGGGGAAACACCATATATTTT. Translation: CASSQTVTARTGGNTIYF.

V usage is TRBV6-6 and J usage is TRBJ1-2, with TRBD1 matching over 9 bases. Germline assignment: CDR1 MNHNY and CDR2 SVGAGI (reference sequence). With 5 bases clipped from V and 6 bases from J, the junction kept 10 bases outside the gene matches. The CDR3 loop spans 15 amino acids. Here the CDR3 DNA reads TGTGCCAGCAGTCGTGACCTCGGGACAGGGCATGGCTACACCTTC. This encodes CASSRDLGTGHGYTF.

The chain combines TRBV10-3 with TRBJ2-1, with D possibly TRBD2 on 6 matching bases. This CDR3 has 16 residues. Germline CDR1 is ENHRY and CDR2 is SYGVKD. V lost 6 bases to trimming and J lost 2 bases, with 17 bases between them. CDR3 loop: CAIRGGSADTYNEQFF. The CDR3 bases are TGTGCCATCAGGGGGGGTAGCGCTGACACCTACAATGAGCAGTTCTTC.

This rearrangement joins TRBV27 to TRBJ1-2; 8 nucleotides line up with TRBD1. Germline CDR1 is MNHEY and CDR2 is SMNVEV (reference sequence). This CDR3 has 17 amino acids. The V and J ends lost 4 bases and 4 bases, in that order; junction bases with no gene match: 14. CDR3 nucleotide sequence: TGTGCCAGCAGTTCCGAGACAGGGGCGCGACGAGGCTATGGCTACACCTTC. It yields the protein CASSSETGARRGYGYTF.

The chain combines TRBV7-9 with TRBJ1-4; TRBD1 agrees at 7 bases. The CDR3 spans 11 residues. The V and J ends lost 5 bases and 14 bases, in that order; junction bases with no gene match: 5. Germline values: CDR1 SEHNR, CDR2 FQNEAQ (reference sequence). The CDR3 region is CASSNRGGLFF. CDR3 bases: TGTGCCAGCAGCAACAGGGGTGGGCTGTTTTTT.

This clone appeared a single time. The CDR3 loop reads CASSMSYPDTQYF. CDR3 nucleotide sequence: TGTGCCAGTAGTATGTCCTATCCAGATACGCAGTATTTT. This chain joins TRBV19 and TRBJ2-3; the D is unclear. Trimming removed 3 bases at V and 4 bases at J, with 8 bases between. Germline assignment: CDR1 LNHDA and CDR2 SQIVND (reference sequence). The CDR3 runs 13 residues. The variable domain in full, completed from reference TRBV19 and TRBJ2-3, reads DGGITQSPKYLFRKEGQNVTLSCEQNLNHDAMYWYRQDPGQGLRLIYYSQIVNDFQKGDIAEGYSVSREKKESFPLTVTSAQKNPTAFYLCASSMSYPDTQYFGPGTRLTVL.

The V gene is TRBV9, the J gene TRBJ1-4, with D unclear. This CDR3 is 14 amino acids long. The germline V gene has CDR1 SGDLS and CDR2 YYNGEE. Trimming shortened V by 0 bases and J by 8 bases, and 11 bases separated the two germline ends. The CDR3 bases are TGTGCCAGCAGCGTAGGGGGAGGTACCGAAAAACTGTTTTTT. Its protein is CASSVGGGTEKLFF.

V gene TRBV6-2 or TRBV6-3 combines with J gene TRBJ2-7, with D perhaps matching TRBD2 (5 bases). V gave up 3 bases and J gave up 4 bases, with 13 bases separating them. Germline assignment: CDR1 MNHEY and CDR2 SVGEGT. The CDR3 runs 14 residues. The CDR3 here is CASSYRGVGYEQYF. CDR3 coding DNA: TGTGCCAGCAGTTATCGGGGAGTGGGGTACGAGCAGTACTTC.

This rearrangement joins TRBV7-9 to TRBJ1-1; D ambiguous. From germline, CDR1 is SEHNR and CDR2 FQNEAQ (reference sequence). V was trimmed by 7 bases and J by 0 bases, leaving 9 bases between them. The CDR3 runs to 13 residues. This CDR3 is CASTGGMNTEAFF. CDR3 nucleotide sequence: TGTGCCAGCACCGGCGGCATGAACACTGAAGCTTTCTTT.